The 30 T cell receptor beta chains listed next were all sequenced from one sample in a study of blood T cell repertoires in COVID-19. Profiling relied on immunoSEQ multiplex PCR, and the TCRdb table lists in-frame clones only, not all of them. Of around 59,000 clones in the sample, approximately 82% were seen once. Sequencing input: peripheral blood. The receptors stem from a man aged 80 or over with acute or convalescent COVID-19.

This rearrangement joins TRBV5-1 to TRBJ2-7; 14 bases fit TRBD2. V was clipped by 5 bases and J by 5 bases; unmatched bases: 9. This CDR3 has 16 amino acids. CDR1 is SGHRS, CDR2 YFSETQ, per germline. The DNA of the CDR3 is TGCGCCAGCAGTTACTACGGACTAGCGGGGGGCGACGAGCAGTACTTC. It translates to CASSYYGLAGGDEQYF.

The chain couples TRBV5-1 to TRBJ2-2; 7 positions agree with TRBD2. J was trimmed by 5 bases and V by 7 bases; bases with no gene match: 11. This CDR3 is 15 amino acids long. From germline, CDR1 is SGHRS and CDR2 YFSETQ. The CDR3 region is CASHTGRQGTGELFF. CDR3 coding DNA: TGCGCCAGCCACACCGGGAGGCAGGGAACCGGGGAGCTGTTTTTT.

The rearrangement uses TRBV7-9 and TRBJ1-1; TRBD1 matches at 7 bases. CDR3 length: 13 amino acids. J was trimmed by 6 bases and V by 5 bases; bases with no gene match: 6. Germline CDR1 is SEHNR and CDR2 is FQNEAQ (reference sequence). The CDR3 is CASSLRGEAEAFF. The CDR3, as DNA: TGTGCCAGCAGCCTCAGGGGGGAGGCTGAAGCTTTCTTT.

This rearrangement joins TRBV5-1 to TRBJ2-5; TRBD1 aligns across 7 bases. Germline lookup yields CDR1 SGHRS and CDR2 YFSETQ. V lost 0 bases and J lost 4; bases outside the gene matches: 9. The CDR3 covers 16 residues. Here the CDR3 reads CASSLEGPPGGETQYF. The CDR3 DNA reads as TGCGCCAGCAGCTTGGAAGGCCCTCCAGGGGGAGAGACCCAGTACTTC.

This rearrangement joins TRBV30 to TRBJ1-5; TRBD1 might be the D (6 bases). CDR1 is GTSNPN, CDR2 SVGIG, per germline (reference sequence). V lost 2 bases to trimming and J lost 6 bases, with 14 bases between them. The CDR3 contains 14 residues. The CDR3 reads CAWSRGGVAQPQHF. The CDR3 nucleotides are TGTGCCTGGAGTCGAGGGGGGGTAGCTCAGCCCCAGCATTTT.

CDR3 coding DNA: TGTGCCACCAGCAGAGGCGTAGGGGGCGCGGACTATGGCTACACCTTC. As protein: CATSRGVGGADYGYTF. V usage is TRBV15 and J usage is TRBJ1-2; 7 bases align to TRBD1. V trimming: 1 base; J trimming: 3 bases; junction bases outside the gene matches: 8. The length of the CDR3 is 16 residues. The germline V gene has CDR1 LNHNV and CDR2 YYDKDF (reference sequence). The whole variable domain, filled in from reference TRBV15 and TRBJ1-2, reads DAMVIQNPRYQVTQFGKPVTLSCSQTLNHNVMYWYQQKSSQAPKLLFHYYDKDFNNEADTPDNFQSRRPNTSFCFLDIRSPGLGDTAMYLCATSRGVGGADYGYTFGSGTRLTVV.

This clone has more than one count but fewer than ten. The rearrangement uses TRBV4-1 and TRBJ1-5, with D unclear. CDR3 size: 13 residues. Germline CDR1 reads MGHRA; CDR2 reads YSYEKL. V lost 7 bases and J lost 7, with 14 bases in between. The DNA of the CDR3 is TGCGCCAGCAACTCGGGAACGGGGCAGCCCCAGCATTTT. As protein: CASNSGTGQPQHF.

The rearrangement links TRBV29-1 to TRBJ1-2; D is possibly TRBD1 (5 bases). The CDR3 sequence is 12 residues long. In germline, CDR1 is SQVTM, CDR2 ANQGSEA. V was trimmed by 5 bases and J by 4 bases, leaving 11 bases between them. CDR3 residues: CSVKDTSYGYTF. Written as DNA, the CDR3 is TGCAGCGTTAAGGACACTTCCTATGGCTACACCTTC.

The gene calls are TRBV28 and TRBJ1-2; 8 bases line up with TRBD1. With 5 bases clipped from V and 8 bases from J, the junction kept 13 bases outside the gene matches. There are 15 residues in the CDR3. Germline values: CDR1 MDHEN, CDR2 SYDVKM. The DNA of the CDR3 is TGTGCCAGCAGTCCCTTGGGACAGGAGAGCTGGGGCTACACCTTC. It encodes CASSPLGQESWGYTF.

The chain carries TRBV6-1 and TRBJ1-3; the match to TRBD1 covers 7 bases. The germline V gene has CDR1 MNHNS and CDR2 SASEGT. V trimming: 0 bases; J trimming: 0 bases; junction bases outside the gene matches: 2. The CDR3 sequence is 16 residues long. The CDR3 nucleotides read TGTGCCAGCAGTGAAGCTAGGGACAGCTCTGGAAACACCATATATTTT. This gives the protein CASSEARDSSGNTIYF.

This chain links TRBV2 with TRBJ2-7; TRBD1 agrees at 8 bases. CDR1 is SNHLY, CDR2 FYNNEI, per germline. CDR3 length: 18 amino acids. J was trimmed by 2 bases and V by 2 bases; bases with no gene match: 14. This CDR3 reads CASSETLIGTGGTYEQYF. In DNA, the CDR3 is TGTGCCAGCAGTGAAACTTTAATTGGAACAGGGGGTACCTACGAGCAGTACTTC.

A single count supports this clone. The chain combines TRBV28 with TRBJ1-1, with TRBD1 matching 8 bases. The CDR3 loop spans 14 amino acids. The V gene end was trimmed by 6 bases and the J gene end by 4 bases; junction bases not matched to a gene: 7. The germline V gene has CDR1 MDHEN and CDR2 SYDVKM. CDR3 residues: CASRKAGGSTEAFF. The CDR3 DNA is TGTGCCAGCAGGAAAGCAGGGGGCTCCACTGAAGCTTTCTTT.

This chain links TRBV3-1 (or the pseudogene TRBV3-2) with TRBJ1-1; D is unclear. V was shortened by 6 bases and J by 0 bases, with 5 bases between the two germline ends. The CDR3 runs to 12 residues. Germline V gene data show CDR1 as LGHDT and CDR2 as YNNKEL (reference sequence). The CDR3 nucleotides read TGTGCCAGCAGTAACTTGAACACTGAAGCTTTCTTT. This sequence encodes CASSNLNTEAFF.

V is TRBV7-9 and J is TRBJ2-1; unclear D gene. Germline CDR1 reads SEHNR; CDR2 reads FQNEAQ (reference sequence). This CDR3 region has 13 residues. V was trimmed by 4 bases and J by 8 bases, leaving 12 bases between them. The CDR3 DNA sequence: TGTGCCAGCAGCTCTTGGAGAAACGATGAGCAGTTCTTC. Translated: CASSSWRNDEQFF.

This clone was detected only a few times. The chain recombines TRBV7-8 with TRBJ1-5; no reliable D call. The V gene's germline CDR1 is SGHVS and CDR2 FQNEAQ. V lost 5 bases to trimming and J lost 6 bases, with 11 bases between them. The CDR3 length is 13 residues. In DNA form, the CDR3 reads TGTGCCAGCAGCCTCCAGACATCTCAGCCCCAGCATTTT. Translation gives CASSLQTSQPQHF.

The chain carries TRBV7-9 and TRBJ2-1; 15 bases align to TRBD2. Germline CDR1 is SEHNR and CDR2 is FQNEAQ (reference sequence). CDR3 length: 15 residues. V gave up 4 bases and J gave up 8 bases; unmatched junction bases: 3. The DNA of the CDR3 is TGTGCCAGCAGCTCCGGACTAGCGGGAGGGGATGAGCAGTTCTTC. It is translated as CASSSGLAGGDEQFF.

This chain connects TRBV30 to TRBJ1-4; TRBD1 is a possible D gene (6 bases). The CDR3 has 14 amino acids. Germline loops: CDR1 GTSNPN, CDR2 SVGIG (reference sequence). V gave up 1 base and J gave up 7 bases, with 13 bases separating them. This chain's CDR3 is CAWSDQGIREKLFF. The CDR3 DNA is TGTGCCTGGAGTGATCAGGGGATACGTGAAAAACTGTTTTTT.

The count of this clone is one. The chain employs TRBV24-1 and TRBJ2-2; the match to TRBD2 covers 11 bases. The V gene's germline CDR1 is KGHDR and CDR2 SFDVKD. Trimming removed 4 bases from V and 3 bases from J; junction bases left unmatched: 3. The CDR3 covers 16 residues. The CDR3 DNA sequence: TGTGCCACCAGTGACGGGACTAGCGGTTACACCGGGGAGCTGTTTTTT. This codes for CATSDGTSGYTGELFF.

This clone has ten or more counts. The V call is TRBV7-2, the J call TRBJ1-6, with 8 bases that match TRBD1. Per germline, CDR1 SGHTA and CDR2 FQGNSA. The junction had 7 bases not matched to a gene; V was cut back by 6 bases and J by 9 bases. The CDR3 spans 14 residues. This CDR3 reads CASSSTGGSSPLHF. CDR3 nucleotide sequence: TGTGCCAGCAGTTCAACAGGGGGAAGTTCACCCCTCCACTTT.

This clone was picked up one time. The rearrangement uses TRBV2 and TRBJ1-5; TRBD1 aligns across 7 bases. The CDR3 runs to 15 residues. Germline assignment: CDR1 SNHLY and CDR2 FYNNEI. The V gene end was trimmed by 4 bases and the J gene end by 1 base; junction bases not matched to a gene: 4. As DNA, the CDR3 is TGTGCCAGCAGTGGTACAGGGGTGAGCAATCAGCCCCAGCATTTT. Residues: CASSGTGVSNQPQHF.

Only a few counts were recorded for this clone. J is TRBJ2-1 and V is TRBV18; TRBD2 aligns across 12 bases. CDR1 KGHSH and CDR2 LQKENI come from the germline V gene. The CDR3 loop spans 16 amino acids. V lost 2 bases, J lost 5 bases, and 4 bases stayed unmatched. The CDR3 reads CASSPRLAGENNEQFF. The CDR3 DNA reads as TGTGCCAGCTCACCAAGACTAGCGGGAGAAAACAATGAGCAGTTCTTC. The full variable domain, completed using reference TRBV18 and TRBJ2-1, is NAGVMQNPRHLVRRRGQEARLRCSPMKGHSHVYWYRQLPEEGLKFMVYLQKENIIDESGMPKERFSAEFPKEGPSILRIQQVVRGDSAAYFCASSPRLAGENNEQFFGPGTRLTVL.

J is TRBJ1-5 and V is TRBV5-5; 8 bases line up with TRBD1. The CDR3 length is 14 residues. V gave up 2 bases and J gave up 5 bases; unmatched junction bases: 3. Germline V gene lookup returns CDR1 SGHKS and CDR2 YYEKEE (reference sequence). CDR3 residues: CASSLDRGYQPQHF. CDR3 coding DNA: TGTGCCAGCAGCTTAGACAGGGGATATCAGCCCCAGCATTTT.

In DNA, the CDR3 is TGTGCCAGCAGCTTAAGGGTCCGGGCGGGAGTATCAGATACGCAGTATTTT. Encoded protein: CASSLRVRAGVSDTQYF. The rearrangement joins TRBV13 to TRBJ2-3; 7 bases line up with TRBD2. CDR1 and CDR2 from the germline V gene are PRHDT and FYEKMQ (reference sequence). Losses at the gene ends were 2 bases for V and 4 bases for J; bases not matched to a gene: 12. The CDR3 is made up of 17 amino acids.

J is TRBJ2-1 and V is TRBV5-4; 7 nucleotides line up with TRBD2. CDR1 and CDR2 (germline): SGHNT, YYREEE (reference sequence). Trimming cost V 4 bases and J 6 bases; bases outside gene matches: 10. The CDR3 extends over 15 amino acids. The CDR3 region is CASSTGLGFGNEQFF. The DNA for the CDR3 is TGTGCCAGCAGCACAGGACTAGGATTCGGCAATGAGCAGTTCTTC.

V gene TRBV9 combines with J gene TRBJ1-3; 12 bases agree with TRBD1. The CDR3 runs 18 residues. Germline V gene data show CDR1 as SGDLS and CDR2 as YYNGEE. Unmatched junction bases numbered 7, after V lost 3 bases and J lost 0 bases. The CDR3 protein is CASSGDRGPPSSGNTIYF. Here the CDR3 DNA reads TGTGCCAGCAGCGGGGACAGGGGGCCGCCCAGCTCTGGAAACACCATATATTTT.

This chain links TRBV7-3 with TRBJ1-1, with TRBD1 identical over 9 bases. After removal of 5 bases from V and 6 bases from J, the junction contained 16 bases not matched to a gene. Germline V gives CDR1 SGHTA, CDR2 FQGTGA. CDR3 size: 17 residues. This CDR3 is CASSATGGWMSRAEAFF. CDR3 nucleotide sequence: TGTGCCAGCAGCGCGACAGGGGGATGGATGAGTAGGGCTGAAGCTTTCTTT. Looking up the rest from reference TRBV7-3 and TRBJ1-1 gives the full variable domain: GAGVSQTPSNKVTEKGKYVELRCDPISGHTALYWYRQSLGQGPEFLIYFQGTGAADDSGLPNDRFFAVRPEGSVSTLKIQRTERGDSAVYLCASSATGGWMSRAEAFFGQGTRLTVV.

This sequence joins TRBV9 and TRBJ2-3; 10 nucleotides agree with TRBD2. Losses at the gene ends were 3 bases for V and 6 bases for J; bases not matched to a gene: 19. The CDR3 loop spans 19 amino acids. CDR1 and CDR2 from the germline V gene are SGDLS and YYNGEE. The DNA for the CDR3 is TGTGCCAGCAGCGCCGTAGCCCCTCTAGCGGGAGTTCCGGGGGATACGCAGTATTTT. Translating gives CASSAVAPLAGVPGDTQYF.

The rearrangement joins TRBV24-1 to TRBJ2-2, with 7 bases aligning to TRBD1. Per germline, CDR1 KGHDR and CDR2 SFDVKD. The CDR3 length is 14 residues. J lost 8 bases, V lost 3 bases, and 5 bases had no gene match. This CDR3 reads CATSDTQGVGELFF. Here the CDR3 DNA reads TGTGCCACCAGTGATACGCAGGGGGTAGGGGAGCTGTTTTTT.

CDR3 loop: CASSSIGGNEQFF. The CDR3 coding sequence is TGTGCCAGCAGCTCCATTGGAGGCAATGAGCAGTTCTTC. The chain has TRBV7-9 and TRBJ2-1; a weak D match, TRBD2 (5 bases). The CDR3 contains 13 residues. V was shortened by 4 bases and J by 6 bases, with 10 bases between the two germline ends. Germline V CDR1 and CDR2: SEHNR, FQNEAQ (reference sequence).

The chain has TRBV30 and TRBJ1-2; 10 nucleotides line up with TRBD1. The CDR3 runs 13 residues. J lost 8 bases, V lost 1 base, and 4 bases had no gene match. Germline-derived CDR1 and CDR2 are GTSNPN and SVGIG (reference sequence). The CDR3: CAWSEVTGGGYTF. For the CDR3, the DNA is TGTGCCTGGAGTGAGGTGACAGGGGGCGGCTACACCTTC.